This TCR beta chain was documented in a study of blood T cell repertoires in COVID-19 (dated by TCRdb to about 2020). About the investigation overall: Samples from collaborators originated in the United States, Italy and Spain and spanned both the acute and convalescent phases of COVID-19. The prospective study material was composed of cDNA or gDNA derived from T cells, B-cell-depleted T cells, or PBMCs. Subjects who had been exposed to COVID-19, were actively infected with it, or had recovered from it provided the deeply sampled blood TCRbeta repertoires that made up the dataset. Where available, HLA class I and class II types were taken from metadata supplied by the sample provider and were not determined by assay-based typing. Samples came from the ongoing ImmuneRACE study (first 160 participants) plus 1,254 subjects from 6 global collaborators. The repertoires were released in a freely available public database meant as a resource for research on the immune response to SARS-CoV-2. A de-identified subject ID, COVID-19 status, age in years and sex were almost always included in the sample metadata. The research as a whole found: The amount of clinical and demographic metadata varied by source and participant and was provided uncurated.

On this clone: Which antigen it targets is not known. No much larger clone is present one base from it, and per-base qualities are unavailable.

The immunoSEQ Assay, a bias-controlled multiplex PCR, was used to amplify TCRbeta CDR3 regions from genomic DNA. Per the authors' processing: The number of nucleated cells in each sample was estimated from the amplification of reference gene primers within the assay. To quantify the absolute abundance of each unique TCRbeta CDR3 rearrangement, sequence reads were collapsed and filtered. Productive Simpson clonality was computed per sample as the square root of Simpson's diversity index over productive rearrangements. TCRdb carries this immuneACCESS record with in-frame sequences only. Its versions omit some clonotypes, under half of them owing to an unresolved V gene in the studies checked, with the rest unexplained. The D gene and trimming were derived from the DNA, and the V and J assignments and clone size from that table. In this sample the table shows about 100,000 clones, approximately 86% of which occur a single time. The top ten clones comprise roughly an eighth of the sample.

Whole blood was collected in K2EDTA tubes by collaborating institutions according to the institutions' own protocols. For TCRbeta analysis, collaborators shipped samples as frozen whole blood, isolated PBMCs, or DNA extracted from either of those sample types. The specimen was peripheral blood. This clonotype was sampled from a man aged 50-60 years with active or convalescent COVID-19.

The sequenced DNA: TGTGCCAGCAGTACAGGGGGCGCTTGGGCTTTCTTT. Translated, it gives CASSTGGAWAFF. This chain is built from TRBV6-5 and TRBJ1-1; TRBD1 fits 9 bases in the junction. The CDR3 runs 12 residues from the cysteine to the phenylalanine. Only the CDR3 part of the read is kept: 36 bases, read in frame from the first base. The germline V gene provides CDR1 MNHEY and CDR2 SVGAGI. V is trimmed back by 5 bases and J by 11 bases, and the junction contains 6 bases that no gene match accounts for.